This T cell receptor beta chain was sequenced for a study of T cells in Graves' hyperthyroidism and ophthalmopathy. Study-level results: Among thyroid clonotypes expanded above 0.001, most also appeared in blood. Ophthalmopathy, which appeared later, was predicted by the model a median roughly 6.4 months before onset.

Amplification targeted TCR beta CDR3 regions from RNA transcripts. The HTBI primer set was used in a first-round RT-PCR of the TCR CDR3. TCRdb passed the multiplex PCR reads through MiXCR, listing each CDR3 protein once. The table includes a few hundred thousand distinct CDR3 sequences, 15% to 20% detected once. Germline-derived CDR1 and CDR2 are MNHEY and SMNVEV (reference sequence). V dropped 4 bases and J dropped 0; count of bases not matched to a gene: 3. The CDR3 is 15 residues long. This clonotype has a count of ten or more. Its antigen is still unknown. Uncontrolled infections, other autoimmune diseases, pregnancy or lactation led to exclusion of patients. Diagnoses rested on clinical symptoms, serum thyroxine and TRAb, thyroid ultrasound and orbital computed tomography.

Sample: blood. The sequence derives from a woman aged 40 to 50 with Graves' ophthalmopathy. This rearrangement joins TRBV27 to TRBJ2-5, with 9 bases that match TRBD2. As DNA, the CDR3 is TGTGCCAGCAGTTCTAGCGGGGTGTACCAAGAGACCCAGTACTTC. Translating it yields CASSSSGVYQETQYF.